Listed below are T cell receptor beta chains from one sample, sequenced in a study of PD-1 blockade in classical Hodgkin lymphoma. Using immunoSEQ multiplex PCR, the repertoire was profiled, and TCRdb retains in-frame clones only, with some absent. The sample holds about 21,000 clones; roughly 70% are singletons and the top ten take over 20%. Sequencing used peripheral blood mononuclear cells (PBMCs), obtained at baseline. The receptors shown here come from a human donor with classical Hodgkin lymphoma. Each CDR3 is given with its conserved first and last residue. The order of the fields is D gene, V gene, clone size, J gene, CDR3 protein, CDR3 DNA. A D gene is named only where the DNA matches it firmly. For some rows the clone size is stated as once, few or many, or as a class when expanded; others skip it.

TRBD2	TRBV19	NA	TRBJ2-1	CASSITAQLAGGGGEQFF	TGTGCCAGTAGTATTACCGCCCAACTAGCGGGAGGCGGGGGTGAGCAGTTCTTC
TRBD2	TRBV9	NA	TRBJ2-5	CASSVGGLAGGQETQYF	TGTGCCAGCAGCGTTGGGGGACTAGCGGGAGGTCAAGAGACCCAGTACTTC
TRBD1	TRBV29-1	few	TRBJ1-1	CSVEGTGGSGTEAFF	TGCAGCGTTGAGGGGACAGGGGGTAGTGGCACTGAAGCTTTCTTT
TRBD2	TRBV10-3	NA	TRBJ2-1	CAIAGLAMDEQFF	TGTGCCATCGCGGGACTAGCAATGGATGAGCAGTTCTTC
NA	TRBV2	NA	TRBJ2-7	CASSEARRDWIARF	TGTGCCAGCAGTGAGGCTAGGCGGGACTGGATAGCTCGCTTC
TRBD1	TRBV30	once	TRBJ1-6	CAWTPTQGANSPLHF	TGTGCCTGGACCCCCACCCAGGGGGCAAATTCACCCCTCCACTTT
NA	TRBV2	once	TRBJ2-2	CASTVFGGTGELFF	TGTGCCAGCACCGTGTTTGGGGGCACCGGGGAGCTGTTTTTT
TRBD1	TRBV28	few	TRBJ1-5	CASSLTGAGNQPQHF	TGTGCCAGCAGTTTAACAGGGGCGGGCAATCAGCCCCAGCATTTT
TRBD2	TRBV29-1	NA	TRBJ2-3	CSVAGGASTDTQYF	TGCAGCGTTGCGGGGGGGGCTTCCACAGATACGCAGTATTTT
NA	TRBV9	NA	TRBJ1-1	CASSVEQGLNTEAFF	TGTGCCAGCAGCGTAGAACAGGGCCTGAACACTGAAGCTTTCTTT
TRBD2	TRBV19	NA	TRBJ2-7	CASSIGAGEFYEQYF	TGTGCCAGTAGTATAGGGGCGGGGGAATTCTACGAGCAGTACTTC
NA	TRBV7-6	few	TRBJ2-7	CASSSLGEQYF	TGTGCCAGCAGCTCCCTGGGCGAGCAGTACTTC
NA	TRBV10-3	NA	TRBJ2-7	CAISERVYEQYF	TGTGCCATCAGTGAGAGGGTCTACGAGCAGTACTTC
NA	TRBV5-4	NA	TRBJ2-7	CASSRRDTFSYEQYF	TGTGCCAGCAGCCGCCGGGACACATTCTCCTACGAGCAGTACTTC
NA	TRBV6-4	NA	TRBJ1-2	CASSDSGRYGYTF	TGTGCCAGCAGTGACTCGGGAAGGTATGGCTACACCTTC
NA	TRBV5-1	once	TRBJ2-7	CASSFQGNYEQYF	TGCGCCAGCAGCTTCCAGGGGAACTACGAGCAGTACTTC
TRBD2	TRBV4-3	NA	TRBJ2-1	CASSQDSGGNSNEQFF	TGCGCCAGCAGCCAAGATTCGGGGGGGAATAGCAATGAGCAGTTCTTC
TRBD2	TRBV7-9	NA	TRBJ2-5	CASSFFSGTQETQYF	TGTGCCAGCAGCTTCTTTAGCGGGACCCAAGAGACCCAGTACTTC
NA	TRBV7-9	few	TRBJ2-2	CASRRPTGSTNTGELFF	TGTGCCAGCCGTCGCCCGACAGGAAGCACGAACACCGGGGAGCTGTTTTTT
TRBD1	TRBV19	NA	TRBJ1-2	CASSTRDRGVYTF	TGTGCCAGTAGTACCCGGGACAGGGGAGTCTACACCTTC
NA	TRBV7-9	NA	TRBJ2-3	CASSFTTMPDTQYF	TGTGCCAGCAGCTTTACAACAATGCCAGATACGCAGTATTTT
NA	TRBV7-9	few	TRBJ2-7	CASSLIGPGLDEQYF	TGTGCCAGCAGCTTAATAGGGCCAGGGCTTGACGAGCAGTACTTC
NA	TRBV7-2	NA	TRBJ2-5	CASSLLGRIQETQYF	TGTGCCAGCAGCTTATTAGGACGGATTCAAGAGACCCAGTACTTC
NA	TRBV7-2	NA	TRBJ2-3	CASSLEGYRDTQYF	TGTGCCAGCAGCTTAGAAGGGTACCGGGATACGCAGTATTTT
NA	TRBV6-5	NA	TRBJ2-7	CASIRRQGGGLEQYF	TGTGCCAGCATACGAAGACAGGGAGGGGGTTTGGAGCAGTACTTC
NA	TRBV30	once	TRBJ2-2	CAWSANRFTGELFF	TGTGCCTGGAGTGCCAACAGGTTCACCGGGGAGCTGTTTTTT
NA	TRBV19	NA	TRBJ1-2	CASSQTSNYGYTF	TGTGCCAGTAGTCAGACAAGTAACTATGGCTACACCTTC
NA	TRBV7-2	few	TRBJ2-7	CASSLRPPDEQYF	TGTGCCAGCAGCTTACGTCCCCCCGACGAGCAGTACTTC
NA	TRBV7-7	NA	TRBJ2-1	CASSSGRMVSYNEQFF	TGTGCCAGCAGCTCTGGGAGGATGGTCTCCTACAATGAGCAGTTCTTC
TRBD1	TRBV27	NA	TRBJ1-1	CASSMGQGNTEAFF	TGTGCCAGCAGTATGGGACAGGGGAACACTGAAGCTTTCTTT
NA	TRBV29-1	NA	TRBJ2-4	CSVEWEVGNIQYF	TGCAGCGTTGAGTGGGAGGTCGGAAACATTCAGTACTTC
TRBD2	TRBV11-2	NA	TRBJ2-3	CASSGTSGGTDTQYF	TGTGCCAGCAGCGGGACTAGCGGGGGGACAGATACGCAGTATTTT
NA	TRBV12-5	NA	TRBJ1-1	CASAPEGGWTEAFF	TGTGCTAGTGCCCCGGAGGGGGGCTGGACTGAAGCTTTCTTT
TRBD1	TRBV29-1	NA	TRBJ1-2	CSVENPGQKWETRYGYTF	TGCAGCGTTGAGAACCCGGGACAGAAATGGGAGACCCGCTATGGCTACACCTTC
NA	TRBV10-1	NA	TRBJ1-1	CASSPLGQWGAFF	TGCGCCAGCAGTCCGTTGGGGCAGTGGGGAGCTTTCTTT
NA	TRBV28	NA	TRBJ1-1	CASSPPTGPMNTEAFF	TGTGCCAGCAGTCCCCCGACAGGACCTATGAACACTGAAGCTTTCTTT
TRBD2	TRBV27	NA	TRBJ2-5	CASRRLAGGETQYF	TGTGCCAGCAGAAGACTAGCGGGAGGAGAGACCCAGTACTTC
NA	TRBV7-8	NA	TRBJ2-6	CASSLATWSSSVSGANVLTF	TGTGCCAGCAGCTTAGCGACCTGGAGCTCGTCTGTCTCTGGGGCCAACGTCCTGACTTTC
TRBD2	TRBV6-1	NA	TRBJ2-1	CASSDLGLAGGPHEQFF	TGTGCCAGCAGTGATTTGGGTTTAGCGGGGGGGCCTCATGAGCAGTTCTTC
TRBD1	TRBV11-3	NA	TRBJ2-2	CASSLWGSRTGHRGELFF	TGTGCCAGCAGCTTATGGGGGAGTAGGACAGGACATCGGGGGGAGCTGTTTTTT
NA	TRBV18	NA	TRBJ2-3	CASSPLGDTDTQYF	TGTGCCAGCTCACCATTGGGGGACACAGATACGCAGTATTTT
NA	TRBV19	NA	TRBJ1-5	CASSIRGGGRIGYSNQPQHF	TGTGCCAGTAGTATCCGGGGAGGGGGACGTATTGGGTATAGCAATCAGCCCCAGCATTTT
TRBD1	TRBV7-6	few	TRBJ1-1	CASSLEGQANTEAFF	TGTGCCAGCAGCTTAGAGGGACAGGCGAACACTGAAGCTTTCTTT
NA	TRBV5-6	NA	TRBJ1-2	CASSLLLTPRGGYTF	TGTGCCAGCAGCTTACTCTTAACGCCTCGGGGTGGCTACACCTTC
NA	TRBV2	NA	TRBJ1-1	CASSESRGYTEAFF	TGTGCCAGCAGTGAAAGTCGAGGTTACACTGAAGCTTTCTTT
TRBD1	TRBV30	NA	TRBJ1-2	CAWTDRAYGYTF	TGTGCCTGGACGGACAGGGCCTATGGCTACACCTTC
NA	TRBV29-1	NA	TRBJ1-4	CSVDRFDLGEKLFF	TGCAGCGTTGACAGATTCGACCTGGGCGAAAAACTGTTTTTT
TRBD1	TRBV28	NA	TRBJ1-2	CASSFGTGGQGDYGYTF	TGTGCCAGCAGTTTTGGGACTGGGGGACAGGGGGACTATGGCTACACCTTC
NA	TRBV30	NA	TRBJ1-2	CAPSPDRHLYGYTF	TGTGCGCCTAGCCCGGACAGACACCTCTATGGCTACACCTTC
NA	TRBV11-2	NA	TRBJ2-7	CASSLAGTYEQYF	TGTGCCAGCAGCTTAGCCGGGACCTACGAGCAGTACTTC
TRBD2	TRBV2	NA	TRBJ2-1	CASSERGSIHEQFF	TGTGCCAGCAGTGAGCGGGGGTCCATCCATGAGCAGTTCTTC
NA	TRBV6-5	few	TRBJ1-6	CASNPGPGWGSPLHF	TGTGCCAGCAACCCCGGTCCTGGCTGGGGTTCACCCCTCCACTTT
NA	TRBV21-1	NA	TRBJ2-2	CASSNWLAGDGTGELFF	TGTGCCAGCAGCAATTGGCTAGCGGGAGATGGAACCGGGGAGCTGTTTTTT
NA	TRBV5-5	once	TRBJ2-1	CASSPTNNEQFF	TGTGCCAGCAGCCCGACGAACAATGAGCAGTTCTTC
TRBD2	TRBV5-6	NA	TRBJ2-7	CASSLVLAGVGEQYF	TGTGCCAGCAGCTTGGTTCTAGCGGGAGTCGGCGAGCAGTACTTC
TRBD2	TRBV27	NA	TRBJ2-5	CASSSSRGGETQYF	TGTGCCAGCAGTTCTTCCCGGGGGGGAGAGACCCAGTACTTC
NA	TRBV27	NA	TRBJ1-1	CASSWRQMNTEAFF	TGTGCCAGCAGCTGGCGACAGATGAACACTGAAGCTTTCTTT
TRBD1	TRBV9	NA	TRBJ2-7	CASSVTGQGYEQYF	TGTGCCAGCAGCGTAACGGGACAGGGCTACGAGCAGTACTTC
NA	TRBV10-3	few	TRBJ1-1	CAISVNRETEAFF	TGTGCCATCAGTGTGAACAGGGAGACTGAAGCTTTCTTT